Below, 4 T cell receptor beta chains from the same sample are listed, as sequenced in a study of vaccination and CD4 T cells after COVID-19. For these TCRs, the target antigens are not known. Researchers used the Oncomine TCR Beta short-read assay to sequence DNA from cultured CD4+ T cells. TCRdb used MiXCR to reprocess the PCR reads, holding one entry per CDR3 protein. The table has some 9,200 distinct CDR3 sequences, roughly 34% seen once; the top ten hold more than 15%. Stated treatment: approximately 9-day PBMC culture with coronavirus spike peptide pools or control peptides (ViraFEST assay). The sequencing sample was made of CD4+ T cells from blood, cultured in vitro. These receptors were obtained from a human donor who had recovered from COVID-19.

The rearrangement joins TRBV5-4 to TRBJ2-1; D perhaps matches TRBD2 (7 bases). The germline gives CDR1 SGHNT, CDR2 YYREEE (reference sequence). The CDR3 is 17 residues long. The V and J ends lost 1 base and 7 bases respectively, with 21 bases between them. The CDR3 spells CASSLNRGGQGTNEQFF. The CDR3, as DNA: TGTGCCAGCAGCTTGAATAGGGGGGGGCAGGGGACGAATGAGCAGTTCTTC.

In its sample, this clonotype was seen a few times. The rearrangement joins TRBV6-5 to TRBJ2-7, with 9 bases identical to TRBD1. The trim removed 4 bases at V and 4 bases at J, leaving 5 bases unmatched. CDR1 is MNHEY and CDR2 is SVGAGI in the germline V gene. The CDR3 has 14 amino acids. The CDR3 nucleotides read TGTGCCAGCAGTTCCGTTGACAGGGGGTACGAGCAGTACTTC. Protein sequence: CASSSVDRGYEQYF.

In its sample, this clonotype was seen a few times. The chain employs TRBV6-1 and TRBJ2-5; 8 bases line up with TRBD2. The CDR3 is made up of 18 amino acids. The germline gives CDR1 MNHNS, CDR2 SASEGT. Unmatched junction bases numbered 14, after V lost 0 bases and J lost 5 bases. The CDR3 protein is CASSEAYGTSPWAETQYF. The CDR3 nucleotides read TGTGCCAGCAGTGAAGCGTACGGGACTAGTCCTTGGGCGGAGACCCAGTACTTC.

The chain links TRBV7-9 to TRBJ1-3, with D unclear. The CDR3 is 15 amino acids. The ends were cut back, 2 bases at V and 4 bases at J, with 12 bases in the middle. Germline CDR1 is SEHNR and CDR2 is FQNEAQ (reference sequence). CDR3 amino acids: CASSLPLLEGNTIYF. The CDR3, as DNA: TGTGCCAGCAGCTTACCCCTCCTGGAGGGAAACACCATATATTTT.